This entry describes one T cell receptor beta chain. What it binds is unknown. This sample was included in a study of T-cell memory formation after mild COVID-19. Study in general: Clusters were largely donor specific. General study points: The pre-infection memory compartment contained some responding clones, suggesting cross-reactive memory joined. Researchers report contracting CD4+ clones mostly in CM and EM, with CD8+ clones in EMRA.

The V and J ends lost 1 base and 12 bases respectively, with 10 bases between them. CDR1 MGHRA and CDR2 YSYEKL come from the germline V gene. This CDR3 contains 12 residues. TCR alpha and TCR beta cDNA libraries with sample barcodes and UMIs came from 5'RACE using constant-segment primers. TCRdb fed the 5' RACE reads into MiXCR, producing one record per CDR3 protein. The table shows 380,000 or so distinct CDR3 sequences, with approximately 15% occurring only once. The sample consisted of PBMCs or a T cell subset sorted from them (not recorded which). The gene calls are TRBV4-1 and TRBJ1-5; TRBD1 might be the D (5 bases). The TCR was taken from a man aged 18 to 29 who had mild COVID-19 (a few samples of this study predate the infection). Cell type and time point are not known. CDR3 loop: CASSQVGGFQHF. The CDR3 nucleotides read TGCGCCAGCAGCCAAGTTGGGGGGTTCCAGCATTTT.